Shown below are 32 T cell receptor beta chains from a single sample sequenced in a study of early T cells in non-severe SARS-CoV-2 infection. TCRdb itself ran the 5' RACE reads through MiXCR, one entry per CDR3 protein. Of approximately 60,000 distinct CDR3 sequences in the sample, approximately 12% are singletons; the top ten hold more than 1.1%. Sequenced material: whole blood. All receptors come from an adult who was a healthcare worker with PCR-confirmed SARS-CoV-2 infection or an uninfected control (not recorded which).

In this sample, this clonotype turned up a few times. This chain joins TRBV4-3 and TRBJ1-3; D not certain. The CDR3 loop spans 17 amino acids. Germline CDR1 LGHNA, CDR2 YSLEER. Trimming took 0 bases from V and 0 from J, leaving 12 bases between them. The CDR3 loop is CASSQDPAAHSGNTIYF. The CDR3 DNA reads TGCGCCAGCAGCCAAGATCCAGCGGCACACTCTGGAAACACCATATATTTT.

The rearrangement links TRBV7-6 to TRBJ1-2; tentatively, D is TRBD1 (6 bases). The V gene lost 3 bases and the J gene lost 2 bases, with 16 bases spanning the gap. In germline, CDR1 is SGHVS, CDR2 FNYEAQ. The CDR3 is 16 amino acids. CDR3: CASSLGGGQINYGYTF. The CDR3 nucleotides read TGTGCCAGCAGCTTGGGGGGAGGACAGATAAACTATGGCTACACCTTC. Using reference TRBV7-6 and TRBJ1-2 for the parts outside the CDR3, the full variable domain is GAGVSQSPRYKVTKRGQDVALRCDPISGHVSLYWYRQALGQGPEFLTYFNYEAQQDKSGLPNDRFSAERPEGSISTLTIQRTEQRDSAMYRCASSLGGGQINYGYTFGSGTRLTVV.

This clonotype was seen at least ten times. The chain employs TRBV7-2 and TRBJ2-5; 9 bases match TRBD2. Germline loops: CDR1 SGHTA, CDR2 FQGNSA. V lost 2 bases and J lost 6; bases outside the gene matches: 4. The CDR3 is 14 amino acids. DNA for the CDR3: TGTGCCAGCAGCTTATTGCGGGGGGGACAGACCCAGTACTTC. Its protein product is CASSLLRGGQTQYF.

This clonotype has just a few counts. The CDR3 spells CASSQGGERGGNEQFF. The CDR3 coding sequence is TGTGCCAGCAGCCAAGGAGGCGAGCGGGGGGGCAATGAGCAGTTCTTC. The gene calls are TRBV4-2 and TRBJ2-1; 10 bases agree with TRBD2. The CDR3 is 16 amino acids. Germline CDR1 is LGHNA and CDR2 is YNFKEQ. The V gene end was trimmed by 1 base and the J gene end by 6 bases; junction bases not matched to a gene: 6.

This clonotype occurred many times. This chain links TRBV9 with TRBJ2-2, with no clear D. The CDR3 spans 15 residues. V shed 0 bases and J shed 6 bases, with 12 bases lying between them. Germline V gene data show CDR1 as SGDLS and CDR2 as YYNGEE. The CDR3 nucleotides are TGTGCCAGCAGCGTAGCTGGTTGGTTTCCCGGGGAGCTGTTTTTT. Protein product: CASSVAGWFPGELFF.

CDR3 nucleotide sequence: TGCAGTGCGCCTACTAGCGGGGGGGCAAATGAGCAGTTCTTC. Translating it yields CSAPTSGGANEQFF. The chain carries TRBV20-1 and TRBJ2-1, with 13 bases fitting TRBD2. The V and J ends lost 6 bases and 7 bases, in that order; junction bases with no gene match: 6. The CDR3 runs 14 residues. The V gene's germline CDR1 is DFQATT and CDR2 SNEGSKA (reference sequence).

This clonotype appeared a few times. The J gene is TRBJ2-1, the V gene TRBV11-3; D perhaps matches TRBD2 (6 bases). In germline, CDR1 is SGHNT, CDR2 YENEEA. This CDR3 contains 16 residues. V was clipped by 5 bases and J by 2 bases, with 16 bases between them. The CDR3 nucleotides read TGTGCCAGCAGCCAGGAGGGTAGTCATCCCTACAATGAGCAGTTCTTC. It yields the protein CASSQEGSHPYNEQFF.

This clonotype was detected a few times. The V and J genes are TRBV3-1 and TRBJ2-3; no clear D gene. Germline CDR1 LGHDT, CDR2 YNNKEL (reference sequence). The CDR3 contains 14 residues. V was trimmed by 1 base and J by 2 bases, leaving 7 bases between them. The CDR3 nucleotides read TGTGCCAGCAGCCAAGCTGGACCCACAGATACGCAGTATTTT. This codes for CASSQAGPTDTQYF.

This clonotype was seen a handful of times. This chain links TRBV30 with TRBJ1-1, with D uncertain. Between the trimmed V and J ends, which lost 0 bases and 4 bases, there was a span of 6 bases. CDR3 length: 12 residues. CDR1 and CDR2 (germline): GTSNPN, SVGIG (reference sequence). The CDR3 DNA follows: TGTGCCTGGAGTGTATCCCGCACTGAAGCTTTCTTT. Translation: CAWSVSRTEAFF.

V is TRBV5-1 and J is TRBJ1-1; D might be TRBD1 (6 bases). This CDR3 is built from 14 residues. Trimming took off 0 bases at V and 4 bases at J, with 10 bases between the two ends. Germline CDR1 reads SGHRS; CDR2 reads YFSETQ. CDR3 residues: CASSLEGDATEAFF. The CDR3 DNA reads TGCGCCAGCAGCTTGGAGGGGGATGCCACTGAAGCTTTCTTT. The variable domain in full, with the rest retrieved from reference TRBV5-1 and TRBJ1-1, is KAGVTQTPRYLIKTRGQQVTLSCSPISGHRSVSWYQQTPGQGLQFLFEYFSETQRNKGNFPGRFSGRQFSNSRSEMNVSTLELGDSALYLCASSLEGDATEAFFGQGTRLTVV.

This clonotype has ten or more counts. The chain employs TRBV30 and TRBJ1-5; a weak D match, TRBD1 (6 bases). Germline assignment: CDR1 GTSNPN and CDR2 SVGIG (reference sequence). The CDR3 has 13 amino acids. V lost 3 bases and J 6 bases, leaving 12 bases between the germline ends. The DNA of the CDR3 is TGTGCCTGGAGCAACAGGGTCGGTCAGCCCCAGCATTTT. Protein: CAWSNRVGQPQHF.

This clonotype was detected a few times. The J gene is TRBJ2-2, the V gene TRBV7-9, with 9 bases fitting TRBD2. There are 16 residues in the CDR3. CDR1 and CDR2 from the germline V gene are SEHNR and FQNEAQ (reference sequence). Trimming at V came to 5 bases and at J to 0 bases, leaving 4 bases not matched to a gene. DNA of the CDR3: TGTGCCAGCAGCGCCTCTAGCGGGGCGAACACCGGGGAGCTGTTTTTT. This sequence encodes CASSASSGANTGELFF.

This chain links TRBV7-2 with TRBJ2-5, with D maybe TRBD2 (7 bases). The CDR3 consists of 14 residues. The V gene's germline CDR1 is SGHTA and CDR2 FQGNSA. Trimming removed 5 bases at V and 3 bases at J, with 13 bases between. The CDR3 region has the DNA TGTGCCAGCAGCCGGGACTACAGGGAAGAGACCCAGTACTTC. It translates to CASSRDYREETQYF.

V usage is TRBV27 and J usage is TRBJ1-6; TRBD1 is a possible D gene (6 bases). CDR3 length: 14 amino acids. CDR1 MNHEY and CDR2 SMNVEV come from the germline V gene (reference sequence). Trimming removed 6 bases at V and 11 bases at J, with 17 bases between. CDR3 amino acids: CASRKDSRRAPLHF. The CDR3 coding sequence is TGTGCCAGCAGGAAGGACAGTCGCCGAGCACCCCTCCACTTT.

This chain connects TRBV29-1 to TRBJ1-2; tentative D call: TRBD1 (5 bases). CDR3 length: 14 residues. The germline CDR1 and CDR2 sequences are SQVTM and ANQGSEA. Trimming took 4 bases from V and 6 from J, leaving 18 bases between them. The CDR3 coding sequence is TGCAGCGTTGGCGGGGCATGGGGGTTCCATGGCTACACCTTC. Its translation: CSVGGAWGFHGYTF.

This clonotype was seen only a few times. The chain is built from TRBV6-5 and TRBJ2-7; 7 positions match TRBD2. V trimming: 6 bases; J trimming: 4 bases; junction bases outside the gene matches: 9. The CDR3 runs to 14 residues. Germline CDR1 and CDR2: MNHEY and SVGAGI. The CDR3 sequence: CASRMQGGRYEQYF. As DNA, the CDR3 is TGTGCCAGCAGAATGCAGGGAGGGAGGTACGAGCAGTACTTC.

This clonotype was picked up a small number of times. The gene calls are TRBV10-1 and TRBJ2-5, with D possibly TRBD2 on 6 matching bases. The CDR3 totals 15 residues. Germline CDR1 is WNHNN and CDR2 is SYGVQD (reference sequence). V lost 6 bases to trimming and J lost 5 bases, with 19 bases between them. The CDR3 loop is CASSSDGRERETQYF. DNA for the CDR3: TGCGCCAGCAGCTCTGACGGGCGGGAACGGGAGACCCAGTACTTC.

The chain carries TRBV20-1 and TRBJ2-3; D may be TRBD2 (6 bases). This CDR3 has 15 residues. Germline loops: CDR1 DFQATT, CDR2 SNEGSKA (reference sequence). The V end lost 2 bases, the J end lost 0 bases, and 12 bases lay between the germline ends. CDR3 nucleotide sequence: TGCAGTGCTAGACCAAAGCGGGCTAGCACAGATACGCAGTATTTT. Amino acids: CSARPKRASTDTQYF.

Ten or more counts support this clonotype. J is TRBJ2-3 and V is TRBV5-1, with D possibly matching TRBD2 (6 bases). Germline V gene sequence: CDR1 SGHRS, CDR2 YFSETQ. The CDR3 is 14 amino acids. V lost 4 bases and J 0 bases, leaving 9 bases between the germline ends. The DNA for the CDR3 is TGCGCCAGCAGCCGGCGGGGTAGCACAGATACGCAGTATTTT. Translating gives CASSRRGSTDTQYF. Using reference TRBV5-1 and TRBJ2-3 for the parts outside the CDR3, the full variable domain is KAGVTQTPRYLIKTRGQQVTLSCSPISGHRSVSWYQQTPGQGLQFLFEYFSETQRNKGNFPGRFSGRQFSNSRSEMNVSTLELGDSALYLCASSRRGSTDTQYFGPGTRLTVL.

The chain joins TRBV5-1 to TRBJ2-1, with a possible D match to TRBD1 (5 bases). V lost 0 bases and J lost 5, with 9 bases in between. Germline V gives CDR1 SGHRS, CDR2 YFSETQ. The CDR3 is made up of 14 amino acids. The CDR3: CASSLEDIDNEQFF. In nucleotides, the CDR3 is TGCGCCAGCAGCTTGGAGGACATAGACAATGAGCAGTTCTTC.

This clonotype was seen only a few times. This chain uses TRBV7-2 with TRBJ2-6; no firm D call. Trimming left V 5 bases short and J 0 bases short, with 8 bases between. The CDR3 is 15 residues long. Germline V CDR1 and CDR2: SGHTA, FQGNSA. For the CDR3, the DNA is TGTGCCAGCAGCAGGGATCTCTCTGGGGCCAACGTCCTGACTTTC. Encoded protein: CASSRDLSGANVLTF.

This rearrangement joins TRBV2 to TRBJ2-7; tentatively, D is TRBD1 or TRBD2 (6 bases each). CDR1 is SNHLY, CDR2 FYNNEI, per germline. The V gene lost 11 bases and the J gene lost 2 bases, with 25 bases spanning the gap. The CDR3 is made up of 16 amino acids. For the CDR3, the DNA is TGTGCCCACGGAGGGGGAGCCGGGACCGAGACCTACGAGCAGTACTTC. This encodes CAHGGGAGTETYEQYF.

The chain carries TRBV9 and TRBJ2-1; weak D call: TRBD2 (5 bases). Per germline, CDR1 SGDLS and CDR2 YYNGEE. The CDR3 totals 15 residues. Trimming removed 0 bases at V and 7 bases at J, with 14 bases between. Here the CDR3 reads CASSVDGRSGNEQFF. CDR3 DNA sequence: TGTGCCAGCAGCGTAGATGGAAGGTCGGGGAATGAGCAGTTCTTC.

This clonotype was recorded a few times. The V gene is TRBV5-1, the J gene TRBJ2-3, with D uncertain. Trimming left V 0 bases short and J 2 bases short, with 7 bases between. This CDR3 has 14 amino acids. Germline lookup yields CDR1 SGHRS and CDR2 YFSETQ. CDR3 loop: CASSLEQSTDTQYF. The CDR3 DNA sequence: TGCGCCAGCAGCTTGGAGCAGTCCACAGATACGCAGTATTTT.

The sample holds one count of this clonotype. Germline is not matched at one junction end, which may reflect a read error. CDR3 DNA: TGTGCCAACAGCTTAGCGGAGAGCTCCTACAATGAGCAGTTCTTC. This codes for CANSLAESSYNEQFF. The chain employs TRBV7-2 and TRBJ2-1, with D possibly matching TRBD2 (6 bases). The CDR3 runs to 15 residues. The germline gives CDR1 SGHTA, CDR2 FQGNSA.

This clonotype was counted only a few times. In DNA, the CDR3 is TGTGCCAGCAGTTACTCGTTCATACCAAGACAGTCCCAAGAGACCCAGTACTTC. Translated, it gives CASSYSFIPRQSQETQYF. This sequence joins TRBV6-2 or TRBV6-3 and TRBJ2-5; TRBD1 might be the D (5 bases). Per germline, CDR1 MNHEY and CDR2 SVGEGT. V lost 0 bases and J 1 base, leaving 18 bases between the germline ends. The CDR3 has 18 amino acids.

This clonotype was picked up a small number of times. CDR3: CASSYSRDRGLPQHF. The CDR3 coding sequence is TGTGCCAGCAGTTACTCGAGGGACAGGGGGTTGCCCCAGCATTTT. V is TRBV6-5 and J is TRBJ1-5; 11 bases line up with TRBD1. CDR3 length: 15 amino acids. Trimming took 0 bases from V and 9 from J; bases not matched to a gene: 4. Germline V gene sequence: CDR1 MNHEY, CDR2 SVGAGI.

V usage is TRBV29-1 and J usage is TRBJ2-7, with a possible D match to TRBD1 (5 bases). CDR3 size: 11 residues. In germline, CDR1 is SQVTM, CDR2 ANQGSEA. V lost 5 bases and J 6 bases, leaving 11 bases between the germline ends. The DNA of the CDR3 is TGCAGCGTTTCCGCAGGGATCGAGCAGTACTTC. Its protein is CSVSAGIEQYF.

The V gene is TRBV15, the J gene TRBJ1-2, with no clear D. There are 13 residues in the CDR3. The germline V gene encodes CDR1 LNHNV and CDR2 YYDKDF (reference sequence). The V gene lost 1 base and the J gene lost 5 bases, with 8 bases spanning the gap. In DNA, the CDR3 is TGTGCCACCAGCAGAGGGGCGGGGTATGGCTACACCTTC. Residues: CATSRGAGYGYTF.

This clonotype was detected only a few times. The chain has TRBV30 and TRBJ2-2; 8 bases fit TRBD2. The CDR3 covers 14 residues. The trim removed 7 bases at V and 4 bases at J, leaving 8 bases unmatched. The V gene's germline CDR1 is GTSNPN and CDR2 SVGIG (reference sequence). CDR3 bases: TGTGCCTTACCCCCGGGGGGGCCCACCGGGGAGCTGTTTTTT. Translating it yields CALPPGGPTGELFF.

This clonotype was seen repeatedly, ten times or more. The rearrangement links TRBV30 to TRBJ2-7; D not certain. V was trimmed by 1 base and J by 7 bases, leaving 14 bases between them. Germline V gene data show CDR1 as GTSNPN and CDR2 as SVGIG (reference sequence). The CDR3 contains 13 residues. The CDR3 sequence is CAWSGGSLREQYF. In DNA, the CDR3 is TGTGCCTGGAGTGGAGGCTCCCTACGTGAGCAGTACTTC.

This clonotype was seen a handful of times. This chain links TRBV6-4 with TRBJ2-3; D tentatively fits TRBD1 or TRBD2 (6 bases each). The CDR3 loop spans 14 amino acids. Trimming stripped 3 bases from V and 2 bases from J, with 9 bases between. The germline V gene has CDR1 MRHNA and CDR2 SNTAGT. Here the CDR3 reads CASSEEGDTDTQYF. The CDR3 coding sequence is TGTGCCAGCAGTGAGGAGGGGGACACAGATACGCAGTATTTT.